The T cell receptor (beta chain) described here comes from a study of PD-L1 blockade in urothelial cancer. Study summary: Analysis of blood occurred 3 weeks (second dose) and 6 weeks after treatment start. Blood samples had a median of approximately 150,000 T cells, 80,000 to 100,000 unique TCRs, and clonality 0.07 to 0.08.

TCRdb's table, derived via immunoSEQ multiplex PCR, lists solely in-frame clones and lacks some. This sample yields about 90,000 clones, of which approximately 87% are seen a single time; roughly 8% belongs to the top ten. General study points: TCR clonality was measured in pretreatment peripheral blood. Clonality below the median predicted better survival.

As for this clone: Its matching antigen is unknown.

Sample time point: peripheral blood 6 weeks after treatment start. Between 1 and 8 samples per patient were obtained, pretreatment and on-treatment. Germline V gene lookup returns CDR1 LGHNT and CDR2 FRNRAP. This CDR3 region has 15 residues. Trimming cost V 3 bases and J 2 bases; bases outside gene matches: 3. This clonotype originated in a man aged 65 to 85 with urothelial cancer. Sequencing used PBMCs, obtained around atezolizumab (anti-PD-L1) treatment. The chain uses TRBV12-5 and TRBJ1-5, with TRBD1 matching 8 bases. The CDR3 reads CASGFSTGGNQPQHF. The CDR3 DNA is TGTGCTAGTGGTTTCTCGACAGGGGGCAATCAGCCCCAGCATTTT.